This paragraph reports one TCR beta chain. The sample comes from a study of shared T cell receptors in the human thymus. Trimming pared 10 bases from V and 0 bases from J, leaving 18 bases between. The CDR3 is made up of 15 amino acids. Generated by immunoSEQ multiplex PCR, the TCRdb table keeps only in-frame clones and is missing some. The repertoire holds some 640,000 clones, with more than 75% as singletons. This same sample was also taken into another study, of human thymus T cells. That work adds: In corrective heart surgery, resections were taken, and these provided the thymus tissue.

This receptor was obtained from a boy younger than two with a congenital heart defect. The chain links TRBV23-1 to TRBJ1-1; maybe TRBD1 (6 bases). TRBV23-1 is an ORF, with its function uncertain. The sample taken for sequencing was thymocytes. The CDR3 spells CATMTRGPMNTEAFF. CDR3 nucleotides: TGCGCCACGATGACCAGGGGTCCCATGAACACTGAAGCTTTCTTT.